The clone carrying this T cell receptor (beta chain) has only a few counts. Its antigen is not known. A second about 7 to 11 cycle PCR used barcoded and J-beta primers. Each CDR3 protein is one row after TCRdb ran MiXCR on the 5' RACE reads. The sample shows roughly 680,000 distinct CDR3 sequences, around 21% of them seen only once. This sample stems from a study of blood T cells in healthy people across ages. Study at large: The capture of about one barcoded beta molecule per two T cells was achieved by template switching.

This CDR3 has 16 residues. Germline V gives CDR1 MNHEY, CDR2 SVGEGT. Overall study results and limits: Per million T cells, TCR beta diversity dropped about linearly as age rose.

Sequences were obtained from blood. The chain employs TRBV6-2 or TRBV6-3 and TRBJ2-5, with 8 bases identical to TRBD2. The last part of the DNA fits TRBJ2-1 better; the J call may be wrong. The source of this sequence is a man between 65 and 85 years old in good health. For the CDR3, the DNA is TGTGCCAGCAGCTGGCTCGGGACTAGTAGTATCAATGAGCAGTTCTTC. It translates to CASSWLGTSSINEQFF.